Below, 6 T cell receptor beta chains from the same sample are listed, as sequenced in a study of T cells after yellow fever vaccination. Each CDR3 protein gets one entry after TCRdb re-called the 5' RACE reads with MiXCR. Of about 240,000 distinct CDR3 sequences in the sample, 6% to 7.5% were seen once. The material sequenced was CD4+ T cells sorted from PBMCs, taken 15 days after the yellow fever booster vaccination. Receptors originate from a man younger than 45 who received the YFV17D yellow fever vaccine.

This clonotype was counted many times. The CDR3 nucleotides read TGTGCCAGCAGCGTAGAAATTATGGAGGGCAATGAGCAGTTCTTC. This encodes CASSVEIMEGNEQFF. This sequence joins TRBV9 and TRBJ2-1; possible D gene TRBD2, 6 bases. Germline lookup yields CDR1 SGDLS and CDR2 YYNGEE. There are 15 residues in the CDR3. Trimming shortened V by 0 bases and J by 6 bases, and 13 bases separated the two germline ends.

The chain links TRBV9 to TRBJ2-5, with TRBD1 as a possible D gene (6 bases). CDR3 length: 17 amino acids. Germline V gene sequence: CDR1 SGDLS, CDR2 YYNGEE. V was pared by 2 bases and J by 1 base, with 18 bases between. CDR3 region: CASSVGQPPILQETQYF. CDR3 nucleotide sequence: TGTGCCAGCAGCGTCGGACAGCCGCCGATCCTCCAAGAGACCCAGTACTTC. The complete variable domain, with remaining parts taken from reference TRBV9 and TRBJ2-5, reads DSGVTQTPKHLITATGQRVTLRCSPRSGDLSVYWYQQSLDQGLQFLIQYYNGEERAKGNILERFSAQQFPDLHSELNLSSLELGDSALYFCASSVGQPPILQETQYFGPGTRLLVL.

The chain is built from TRBV19 and TRBJ2-1, with D unresolved. The CDR3 contains 14 residues. Trimming removed 4 bases from V and 8 bases from J, with 15 bases in between. Germline-derived CDR1 and CDR2 are LNHDA and SQIVND (reference sequence). Here the CDR3 DNA reads TGTGCCAGTAGTACCAGACGCCCCTCTTATGAGCAGTTCTTC. Its protein is CASSTRRPSYEQFF. The whole variable domain, remainder taken from reference TRBV19 and TRBJ2-1, is DGGITQSPKYLFRKEGQNVTLSCEQNLNHDAMYWYRQDPGQGLRLIYYSQIVNDFQKGDIAEGYSVSREKKESFPLTVTSAQKNPTAFYLCASSTRRPSYEQFFGPGTRLTVL.

The chain's CDR3 is CASSFPSGQETQYF. The CDR3 DNA follows: TGTGCCAGCAGCTTCCCAAGCGGCCAAGAGACCCAGTACTTC. V is TRBV5-6 and J is TRBJ2-5; possibly TRBD2 for D (5 bases). The CDR3 is 14 amino acids. With 2 bases removed from V and 1 base from J, the gap between germline ends came to 9 bases. CDR1 and CDR2 from the germline V gene are SGHDT and YYEEEE.

As regards this clonotype: A much larger clone lies one base from this, so it may be a read error. V is TRBV6-2 or TRBV6-3 and J is TRBJ2-1; D uncertain. This CDR3 has 11 amino acids. Germline assignment: CDR1 MNHEY and CDR2 SVGEGT. The CDR3: CAISTYNEQFF. CDR3 nucleotide sequence: TGTGCCATCAGTACCTACAATGAGCAGTTCTTC.

This clonotype appeared many times. The chain has TRBV5-1 and TRBJ1-1, with 9 bases lining up with TRBD1. CDR3 length: 14 residues. With V trimmed by 5 bases and J by 0 bases, 2 bases remained unmatched. From germline, CDR1 is SGHRS and CDR2 YFSETQ. The chain's CDR3 is CASRTGGLNTEAFF. As DNA, the CDR3 is TGCGCCAGCAGAACAGGGGGCCTGAACACTGAAGCTTTCTTT. The entire variable domain, with the rest obtained from reference TRBV5-1 and TRBJ1-1, is as follows: KAGVTQTPRYLIKTRGQQVTLSCSPISGHRSVSWYQQTPGQGLQFLFEYFSETQRNKGNFPGRFSGRQFSNSRSEMNVSTLELGDSALYLCASRTGGLNTEAFFGQGTRLTVV.